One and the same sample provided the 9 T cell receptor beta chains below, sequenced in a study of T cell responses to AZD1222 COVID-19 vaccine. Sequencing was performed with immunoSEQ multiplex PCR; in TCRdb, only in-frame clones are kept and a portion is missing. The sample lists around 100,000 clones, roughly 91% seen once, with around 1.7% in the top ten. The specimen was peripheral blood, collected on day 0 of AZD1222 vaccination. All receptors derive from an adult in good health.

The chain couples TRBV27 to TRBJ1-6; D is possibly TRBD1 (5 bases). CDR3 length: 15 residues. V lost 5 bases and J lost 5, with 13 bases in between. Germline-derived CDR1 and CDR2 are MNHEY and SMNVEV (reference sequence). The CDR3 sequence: CASSGNRDHNSPLHF. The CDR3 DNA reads TGTGCCAGCAGTGGGAACCGGGACCATAATTCACCCCTCCACTTT.

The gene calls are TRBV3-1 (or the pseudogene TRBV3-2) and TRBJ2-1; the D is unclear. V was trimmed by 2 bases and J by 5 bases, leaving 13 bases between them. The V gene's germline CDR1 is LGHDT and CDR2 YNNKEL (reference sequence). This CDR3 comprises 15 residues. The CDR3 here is CASSQSHNGNNEQFF. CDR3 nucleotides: TGTGCCAGCAGCCAATCCCATAATGGAAACAATGAGCAGTTCTTC.

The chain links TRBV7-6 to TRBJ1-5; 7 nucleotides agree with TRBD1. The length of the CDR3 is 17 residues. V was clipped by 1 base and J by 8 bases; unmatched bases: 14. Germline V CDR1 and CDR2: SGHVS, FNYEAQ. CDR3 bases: TGTGCCAGCAGCTTAGGTCCCAACAGGGGCTGGGGAGAGCCCCAGCATTTT. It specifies CASSLGPNRGWGEPQHF.

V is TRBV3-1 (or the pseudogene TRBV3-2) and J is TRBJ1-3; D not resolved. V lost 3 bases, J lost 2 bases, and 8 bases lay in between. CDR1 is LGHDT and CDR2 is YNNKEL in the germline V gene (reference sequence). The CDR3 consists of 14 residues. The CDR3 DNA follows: TGTGCCAGCAGCCAGCCGGGTGCTGGAAACACCATATATTTT. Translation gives CASSQPGAGNTIYF.

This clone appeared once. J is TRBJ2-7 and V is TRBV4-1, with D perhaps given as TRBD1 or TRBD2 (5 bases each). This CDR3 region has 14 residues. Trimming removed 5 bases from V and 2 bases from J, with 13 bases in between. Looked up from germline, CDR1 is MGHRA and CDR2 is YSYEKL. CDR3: CASSSTRGAYEQYF. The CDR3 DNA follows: TGCGCCAGCAGCTCGACCCGGGGCGCCTACGAGCAGTACTTC.

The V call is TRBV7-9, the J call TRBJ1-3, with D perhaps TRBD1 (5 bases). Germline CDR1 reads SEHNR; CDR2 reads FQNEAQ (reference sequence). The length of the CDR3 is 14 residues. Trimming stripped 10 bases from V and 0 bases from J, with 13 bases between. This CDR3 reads CATDRGPSGNTIYF. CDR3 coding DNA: TGTGCCACCGATCGGGGCCCCTCTGGAAACACCATATATTTT.

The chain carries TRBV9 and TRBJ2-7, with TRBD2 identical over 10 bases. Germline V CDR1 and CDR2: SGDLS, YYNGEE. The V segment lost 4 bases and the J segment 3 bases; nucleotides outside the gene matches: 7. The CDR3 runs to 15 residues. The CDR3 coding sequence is TGTGCCAGCAGCCCCAGTGCTAGCGGGAGCTACGAGCAGTACTTC. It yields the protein CASSPSASGSYEQYF.

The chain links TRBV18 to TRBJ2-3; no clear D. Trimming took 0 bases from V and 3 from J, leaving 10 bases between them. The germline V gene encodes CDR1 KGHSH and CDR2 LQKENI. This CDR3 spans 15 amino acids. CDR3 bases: TGTGCCAGCTCACCACCGAGTAAAGTTACAGATACGCAGTATTTT. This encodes CASSPPSKVTDTQYF.

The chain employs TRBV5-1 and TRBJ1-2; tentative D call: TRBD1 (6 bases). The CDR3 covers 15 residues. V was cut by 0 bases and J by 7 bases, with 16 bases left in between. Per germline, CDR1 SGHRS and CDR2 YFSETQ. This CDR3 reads CASSLGSGVHSGYTF. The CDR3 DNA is TGCGCCAGCAGCTTGGGTTCAGGGGTCCATTCTGGCTACACCTTC.